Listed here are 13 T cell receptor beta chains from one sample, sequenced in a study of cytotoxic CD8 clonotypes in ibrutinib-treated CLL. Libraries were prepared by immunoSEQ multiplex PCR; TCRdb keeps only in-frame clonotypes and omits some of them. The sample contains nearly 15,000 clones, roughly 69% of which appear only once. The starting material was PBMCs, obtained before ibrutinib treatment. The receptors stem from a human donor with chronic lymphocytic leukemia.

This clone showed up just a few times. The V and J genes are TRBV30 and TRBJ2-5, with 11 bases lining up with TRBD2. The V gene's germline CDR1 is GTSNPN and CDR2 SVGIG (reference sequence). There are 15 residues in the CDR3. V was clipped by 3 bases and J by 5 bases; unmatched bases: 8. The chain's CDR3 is CAWRTSGRVGETQYF. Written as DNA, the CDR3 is TGTGCCTGGAGAACTAGCGGGAGAGTAGGTGAGACCCAGTACTTC.

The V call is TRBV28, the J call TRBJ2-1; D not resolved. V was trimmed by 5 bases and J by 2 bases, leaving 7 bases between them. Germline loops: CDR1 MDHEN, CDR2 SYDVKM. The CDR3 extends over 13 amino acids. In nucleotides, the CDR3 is TGTGCCAGCAGTCTCCCGCCCTACAATGAGCAGTTCTTC. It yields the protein CASSLPPYNEQFF.

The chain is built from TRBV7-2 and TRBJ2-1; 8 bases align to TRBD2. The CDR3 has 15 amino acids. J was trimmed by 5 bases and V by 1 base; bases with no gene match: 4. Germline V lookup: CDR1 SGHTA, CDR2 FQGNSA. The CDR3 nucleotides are TGTGCCAGCAGCTTAGTTCCGGGAGGGAACAATGAGCAGTTCTTC. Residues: CASSLVPGGNNEQFF.

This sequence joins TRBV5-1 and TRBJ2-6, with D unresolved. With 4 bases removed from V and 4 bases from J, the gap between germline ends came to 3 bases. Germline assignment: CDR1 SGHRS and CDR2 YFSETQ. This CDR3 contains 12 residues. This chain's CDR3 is CASSPGANVLTF. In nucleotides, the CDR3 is TGCGCCAGCAGCCCCGGGGCCAACGTCCTGACTTTC.

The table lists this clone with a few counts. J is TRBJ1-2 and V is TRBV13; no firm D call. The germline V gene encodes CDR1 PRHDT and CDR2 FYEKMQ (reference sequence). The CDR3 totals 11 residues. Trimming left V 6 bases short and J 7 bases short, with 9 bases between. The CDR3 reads CASSGRFGYTF. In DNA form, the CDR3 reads TGTGCCAGCAGTGGCCGGTTTGGCTACACCTTC.

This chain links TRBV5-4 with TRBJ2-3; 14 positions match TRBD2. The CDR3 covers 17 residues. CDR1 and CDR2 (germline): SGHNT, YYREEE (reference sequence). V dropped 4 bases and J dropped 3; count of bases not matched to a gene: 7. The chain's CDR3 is CASSQGLAGGVTDTQYF. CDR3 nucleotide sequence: TGTGCCAGCAGCCAAGGACTAGCGGGGGGTGTTACAGATACGCAGTATTTT.

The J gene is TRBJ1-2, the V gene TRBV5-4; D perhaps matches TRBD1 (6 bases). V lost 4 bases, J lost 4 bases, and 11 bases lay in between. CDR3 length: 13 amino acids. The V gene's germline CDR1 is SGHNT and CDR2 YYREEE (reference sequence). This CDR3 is CASSRGQLYGYTF. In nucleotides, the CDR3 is TGTGCCAGCAGCCGCGGACAGCTCTATGGCTACACCTTC.

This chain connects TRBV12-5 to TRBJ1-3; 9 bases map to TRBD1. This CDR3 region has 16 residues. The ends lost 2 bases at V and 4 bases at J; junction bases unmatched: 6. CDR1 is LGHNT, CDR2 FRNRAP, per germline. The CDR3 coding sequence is TGTGCTAGTGGTTTGTCTTCCGGGACAGGGGGAAACACCATATATTTT. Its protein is CASGLSSGTGGNTIYF.

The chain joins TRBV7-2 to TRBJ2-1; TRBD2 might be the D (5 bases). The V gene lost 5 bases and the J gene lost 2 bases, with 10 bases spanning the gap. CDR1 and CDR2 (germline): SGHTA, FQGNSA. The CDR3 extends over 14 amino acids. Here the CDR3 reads CASSPPGAYNEQFF. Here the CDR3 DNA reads TGTGCCAGCAGCCCCCCCGGGGCCTACAATGAGCAGTTCTTC.

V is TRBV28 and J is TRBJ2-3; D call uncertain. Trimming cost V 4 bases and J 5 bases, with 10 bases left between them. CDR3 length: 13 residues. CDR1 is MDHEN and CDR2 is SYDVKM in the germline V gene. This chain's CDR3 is CASSSPGRDTQYF. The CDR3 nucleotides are TGTGCCAGCAGTTCCCCCGGAAGAGATACGCAGTATTTT.

CDR3 loop: CASSAGWGYTF. The CDR3 bases are TGTGCCAGCAGCGCAGGTTGGGGCTACACCTTC. The rearrangement uses TRBV9 and TRBJ1-2; D ambiguous. Between the trimmed V and J ends, which lost 3 bases and 8 bases, there was a span of 8 bases. The CDR3 sequence is 11 residues long. In germline, CDR1 is SGDLS, CDR2 YYNGEE. Filled out from reference TRBV9 and TRBJ1-2, the complete variable domain reads DSGVTQTPKHLITATGQRVTLRCSPRSGDLSVYWYQQSLDQGLQFLIQYYNGEERAKGNILERFSAQQFPDLHSELNLSSLELGDSALYFCASSAGWGYTFGSGTRLTVV.

CDR3 nucleotide sequence: TGCGCCAGCAGTCCCACTCAGGGGGCGAAAACTGAAGCTTTCTTT. Its translation: CASSPTQGAKTEAFF. This chain uses TRBV10-2 with TRBJ1-1; TRBD1 aligns across 8 bases. This CDR3 is built from 15 residues. Per the germline V gene, CDR1 is WSHSY and CDR2 is SAAADI. Trimming removed 5 bases from V and 5 bases from J; junction bases left unmatched: 10.

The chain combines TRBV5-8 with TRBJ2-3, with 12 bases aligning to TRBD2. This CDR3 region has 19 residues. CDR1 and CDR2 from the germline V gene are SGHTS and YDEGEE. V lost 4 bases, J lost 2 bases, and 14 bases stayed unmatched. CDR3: CASSSGLAGLLGATDTQYF. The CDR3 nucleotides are TGTGCCAGCAGCAGCGGACTAGCGGGACTTTTGGGGGCCACAGATACGCAGTATTTT.